The present T cell receptor beta chain was sequenced within a study of shared clonotypes between healthy human individuals. The CDR3 has 15 residues. The germline V gene encodes CDR1 SGHRS and CDR2 YFSETQ. V lost 0 bases, J lost 8 bases, and 15 bases lay in between. Study results and caveats: The generation probabilities recorded for non-shared clonotypes fell below those of clonotypes shared by all four donors. For naive CD4 cells, around 5% of clonotypes were shared across a handful of donors.

The data were produced by immunoSEQ multiplex PCR, yet TCRdb's version contains in-frame clones alone and is incomplete. The top ten hold under 0.15% of the sample, which has 2 million to 3 million clones, 85% to 95% seen once. Worth noting for this clone: Its antigen is not identified.

This receptor was identified in a young man in good health. This chain links TRBV5-1 with TRBJ2-1; a weak D match, TRBD1 (5 bases). Sequencing used naive CD4+ T cells sorted from blood. As to subset: CD45RA+ positively selected. The CDR3 DNA is TGCGCCAGCAGCTTGGTTTCAGGCCAGGGATATGAGCAGTTCTTC. This codes for CASSLVSGQGYEQFF. The complete variable domain, with remaining parts taken from reference TRBV5-1 and TRBJ2-1, reads KAGVTQTPRYLIKTRGQQVTLSCSPISGHRSVSWYQQTPGQGLQFLFEYFSETQRNKGNFPGRFSGRQFSNSRSEMNVSTLELGDSALYLCASSLVSGQGYEQFFGPGTRLTVL.